Given below is one TCR beta chain in context. Antigen unknown. Trimming left V 3 bases short and J 8 bases short, with 17 bases between. The germline V gene has CDR1 SGHVS and CDR2 FQNEAQ. The CDR3 spans 15 residues. Repertoires were generated with immunoSEQ multiplex PCR, while TCRdb's copy carries only in-frame clones and drops some. The table lists some 86,000 clones, around 85% of them singletons. This record belongs to a study of OX40 agonist ivuxolimab in advanced cancers. Study-level information: An anti-OX40 (CD134) antibody with agonistic activity, ivuxolimab, was administered to patients. Anti-PD-1, anti-PD-L1 or anti-CTLA-4 therapy given earlier was allowed, and approximately 40% had some. General study results and limits: Expanded peripheral T-cell antigen specificity went undetermined.

The gene calls are TRBV7-8 and TRBJ2-4; D unclear. This receptor was taken from an adult with an advanced solid tumor such as melanoma, head and neck, liver or kidney cancer. Sequencing used CD4+ or CD8+ T cells sorted from blood, obtained in a trial of the OX40 agonist ivuxolimab. The CDR3, as DNA: TGTGCCAGCAGCTTGGGTATGGGGATAGTAGACATTCAGTACTTC. The encoded protein is CASSLGMGIVDIQYF.